Listed below are T cell receptor beta chains from one sample, sequenced in a study of spatial heterogeneity in lung cancer. TCRdb used MiXCR to reprocess the 5' RACE reads, holding one entry per CDR3 protein. The sample carries under 20,000 distinct CDR3 sequences, approximately 5% recorded once. This material consisted of lung tumor tissue, taken at surgery. The origin of the receptors is a female donor with early-stage non-small cell lung cancer. The CDR3 runs from the conserved cysteine through the conserved F or W. Each record gives: D gene, clone size, V gene, J gene, CDR3 length, CDR3 DNA, CDR3 protein. D genes are given only for firm matches. A row's size may be missing; if present it is once, few, many or a size class.

TRBD1,-,TRBV5-6,TRBJ2-3,15,TGTGCCAGCAGCTTTCGGACAGGGAGCACAGATACGCAGTATTTT,CASSFRTGSTDTQYF
-,medium-sized,TRBV9,TRBJ2-5,13,TGTGCCAGCAGCGCGAGACTGGAAGAGACCCAGTACTTC,CASSARLEETQYF
TRBD1,many,TRBV29-1,TRBJ2-7,11,TGCAGCGGGCAGACAGGGGGCGAGCAGTACTTC,CSGQTGGEQYF
TRBD1,few,TRBV27,TRBJ1-2,17,TGTGCCAGCAGTGGAGTACTAGGGACAGGGGGTTCCTATGGCTACACCTTC,CASSGVLGTGGSYGYTF
TRBD1,-,TRBV9,TRBJ2-1,17,TGTGCCAGCAGCGTCGTACCGGGACAGCTTACTATCAATGAGCAGTTCTTC,CASSVVPGQLTINEQFF
-,many,TRBV5-1,TRBJ2-7,13,TGCGCCAGCAGCCTAGGACTCATCTACGAGCAGTACTTC,CASSLGLIYEQYF
TRBD2,medium-sized,TRBV28,TRBJ2-7,12,TGTGCCAGCAGTCCGGGACTACACGAGCAGTACTTC,CASSPGLHEQYF
-,medium-sized,TRBV24-1,TRBJ1-1,14,TGTGCCACCAGTGGGGGGAGAATGAACACTGAAGCTTTCTTT,CATSGGRMNTEAFF
-,many,TRBV29-1,TRBJ2-7,13,TGCAGCGTTGAAATCGCGTCTAACCACGAGCAGTACTTC,CSVEIASNHEQYF
TRBD2,many,TRBV7-8,TRBJ2-7,16,TGTGCCAGCAGCTTAGTTGGCGGGAGTGCATCCAACGAGCAGTACTTC,CASSLVGGSASNEQYF